This TCR beta chain was recovered during a study of T cell responses to AZD1222 COVID-19 vaccine. The protocol was immunoSEQ multiplex PCR, while the TCRdb copy is restricted to in-frame clones and leaves out a portion. The table has around 45,000 clones, roughly 75% seen once. Germline V CDR1 and CDR2: SGDLS, YYNGEE. This CDR3 is 16 amino acids long. Trimming took 1 base from V and 0 from J, leaving 13 bases between them. J is TRBJ1-1 and V is TRBV9; D is ambiguous. The source material was peripheral blood, sampled 28 days after the second dose of the MenACWY control vaccine. The clonotype was recovered from an adult who received the MenACWY meningococcal vaccine as a control. The CDR3 DNA is TGTGCCAGCAGCGTAAGCCAGGCCCCTATGAACACTGAAGCTTTCTTT. Its protein product is CASSVSQAPMNTEAFF.